The present T cell receptor (beta chain) was sequenced within a study of cytomegalovirus exposure and HLA in healthy donors. Primers included in the PCR were 60 Vbeta and 13 Jbeta primers. Method: immunoSEQ multiplex PCR; TCRdb's copy keeps in-frame clones and lacks some. Its table lists 40,000 to 50,000 clones. The germline gives CDR1 GTSNPN, CDR2 SVGIG (reference sequence). The ends were cut back, 3 bases at V and 7 bases at J, with 15 bases in the middle. The CDR3 length is 13 residues. Donors likely had unrecorded immune exposures despite being nominally healthy when sampled. The chain combines TRBV30 with TRBJ1-2, with D unresolved. The receptor comes from a woman aged 40 to 50 in good health and CMV-seronegative. The sequenced sample consisted of PBMCs. The CDR3, as DNA: TGTGCCTGGAGAGGCAGCCCTGAGGGTGGCTACACCTTC. It is translated as CAWRGSPEGGYTF.